The next 16 T cell receptor beta chains were all read from a single sample in a study of T cells in Graves' hyperthyroidism and ophthalmopathy. Amplified TCR beta CDR3 regions derived from RNA transcripts. The TCR CDR3 was amplified in a first-round RT-PCR using the HTBI primer set. Via MiXCR, TCRdb re-called the multiplex PCR reads, giving one row per CDR3 protein. The sample has 500,000 to 600,000 distinct CDR3 sequences; just over 45% are singletons. Sequencing used peripheral blood or thyroid tissue (not recorded which). Receptor source: an adult woman with Graves' disease, either hyperthyroidism or ophthalmopathy (not recorded which).

This clonotype was seen more than once but under ten times. The V and J genes are TRBV5-1 and TRBJ2-3; D ambiguous. CDR1 and CDR2 (germline): SGHRS, YFSETQ. This CDR3 is 11 amino acids long. The V end lost 6 bases, the J end lost 9 bases, and 11 bases lay between the germline ends. DNA of the CDR3: TGCGCCAGCATGGGTGTACTAACGCAGTATTTT. Encoded protein: CASMGVLTQYF.

This clonotype has ten or more counts. This chain joins TRBV20-1 and TRBJ1-1; D remains unclear. The CDR3 has 12 residues. CDR1 is DFQATT, CDR2 SNEGSKA, per germline (reference sequence). Trimming stripped 5 bases from V and 1 base from J, with 8 bases between. CDR3 residues: CSAPEWNTEAFF. CDR3 DNA: TGCAGTGCTCCAGAATGGAACACTGAAGCTTTCTTT.

This clonotype was seen ten or more times. This chain connects TRBV29-1 to TRBJ2-7; D is ambiguous. The CDR3 consists of 13 residues. V was pared by 4 bases and J by 2 bases, with 12 bases between. Germline CDR1 is SQVTM and CDR2 is ANQGSEA. The CDR3, as DNA: TGCAGCGTTGTCTGGGGAAATCCCTACGAGCAGTACTTC. It yields the protein CSVVWGNPYEQYF.

The J gene is TRBJ2-5, the V gene TRBV10-3, with TRBD2 as a possible D gene (6 bases). CDR1 ENHRY and CDR2 SYGVKD come from the germline V gene. The length of the CDR3 is 15 residues. The germline V and J ends were trimmed by 7 bases and 5 bases, with 20 bases remaining between them. The CDR3 sequence is CAIMGGTNTGETQYF. The CDR3 region has the DNA TGTGCCATCATGGGCGGGACGAACACCGGGGAGACCCAGTACTTC.

This clonotype has at least ten counts. This chain connects TRBV12-3 or TRBV12-4 to TRBJ2-5; the D gene could be TRBD1 or TRBD2 (5 bases each). With 3 bases removed from V and 5 bases from J, the gap between germline ends came to 13 bases. This CDR3 is 14 amino acids long. CDR3 sequence: CASSFEGLWETQYF. CDR3 coding DNA: TGTGCCAGCAGTTTTGAGGGGCTGTGGGAGACCCAGTACTTC.

This chain joins TRBV7-9 and TRBJ2-7, with D unresolved. CDR3 length equals 12 residues. The germline V gene has CDR1 SEHNR and CDR2 FQNEAQ (reference sequence). V was clipped by 6 bases and J by 2 bases, with 8 bases between them. CDR3 in DNA: TGTGCCAGCAGTACCCCTACCTACGAGCAGTACTTC. It specifies CASSTPTYEQYF.

This clonotype was found many times. The V call is TRBV14, the J call TRBJ1-4; D unclear. Germline V gene data show CDR1 as SGHDN and CDR2 as FVKESK. The V gene lost 1 base and the J gene lost 8 bases, with 8 bases spanning the gap. CDR3 size: 13 residues. The CDR3 loop is CASSQVLMEKLFF. DNA of the CDR3: TGTGCCAGCAGCCAAGTTTTAATGGAAAAACTGTTTTTT.

The J gene is TRBJ1-2, the V gene TRBV29-1, with TRBD1 matching over 8 bases. The CDR3 covers 12 residues. Germline assignment: CDR1 SQVTM and CDR2 ANQGSEA. Trimming removed 8 bases from V and 8 bases from J; junction bases left unmatched: 10. The DNA for the CDR3 is TGCAGCAGTCCGGACAGGGTGGGGGGCTACACCTTC. It yields the protein CSSPDRVGGYTF.

The rearrangement links TRBV2 to TRBJ1-3, with D perhaps TRBD1 (6 bases). This CDR3 has 11 residues. Germline V gene data show CDR1 as SNHLY and CDR2 as FYNNEI. The V gene lost 3 bases and the J gene lost 9 bases, with 6 bases spanning the gap. As DNA, the CDR3 is TGTGCCAGCAGTGAGGGGGCCACCATATATTTT. Translated: CASSEGATIYF. The full variable domain, its missing parts supplied by reference TRBV2 and TRBJ1-3, is EPEVTQTPSHQVTQMGQEVILRCVPISNHLYFYWYRQILGQKVEFLVSFYNNEISEKSEIFDDQFSVERPDGSNFTLKIRSTKLEDSAMYFCASSEGATIYFGEGSWLTVV.

V and J are TRBV19 and TRBJ2-6, with D perhaps TRBD1 (5 bases). Germline V gives CDR1 LNHDA, CDR2 SQIVND (reference sequence). This CDR3 has 10 amino acids. V lost 9 bases, J lost 17 bases, and 14 bases lay in between. The CDR3 spells CASSPTAVTF. Written as DNA, the CDR3 is TGTGCCAGCAGCCCGACAGCAGTGACTTTC.

The chain links TRBV7-9 to TRBJ2-5, with TRBD1 matching over 10 bases. Trimming at V came to 5 bases and at J to 5 bases, leaving 5 bases not matched to a gene. The germline V gene encodes CDR1 SEHNR and CDR2 FQNEAQ (reference sequence). The CDR3 loop spans 14 amino acids. CDR3 in DNA: TGTGCCAGCAGCATCCGACAGGGGGCGGAGACCCAGTACTTC. Protein product: CASSIRQGAETQYF.

CDR3 sequence reads: CASTPGQGARWTEAFF. The CDR3 bases are TGTGCCAGTACCCCCGGACAGGGGGCTAGGTGGACTGAAGCTTTCTTT. The J gene is TRBJ1-1, the V gene TRBV19; TRBD1 agrees at 11 bases. CDR3 length: 16 residues. Germline V gene sequence: CDR1 LNHDA, CDR2 SQIVND (reference sequence). Germline trimming cut 7 bases from V and 5 bases from J; bases unmatched to any gene: 12.

The chain carries TRBV7-2 and TRBJ1-6; possibly TRBD1 for D (6 bases). Germline CDR1 and CDR2: SGHTA and FQGNSA. Between the trimmed V and J ends, which lost 5 bases and 7 bases, there was a span of 18 bases. The CDR3 spans 16 residues. DNA of the CDR3: TGTGCCAGCAGCGGGCAAGCGGGGGCCGGCAATTCACCCCTCCACTTT. This gives the protein CASSGQAGAGNSPLHF.

The table lists this clonotype with many counts. The chain couples TRBV29-1 to TRBJ2-2; 16 bases agree with TRBD2. Germline lookup yields CDR1 SQVTM and CDR2 ANQGSEA. The trim removed 4 bases at V and 5 bases at J, leaving 10 bases unmatched. This CDR3 contains 18 residues. The CDR3 sequence: CSVVGGTSGRAGTGELFF. The DNA of the CDR3 is TGCAGCGTTGTCGGGGGGACTAGCGGGAGGGCCGGGACCGGGGAGCTGTTTTTT.

This clonotype occurred many times. This chain joins TRBV5-6 and TRBJ2-7; 8 bases are shared with TRBD2. In germline, CDR1 is SGHDT, CDR2 YYEEEE. V gave up 2 bases and J gave up 3 bases; unmatched junction bases: 4. The CDR3 totals 14 residues. DNA for the CDR3: TGTGCCAGCAGCTTACGGGGGGGAATCTACGAGCAGTACTTC. Translating gives CASSLRGGIYEQYF.

The table lists this clonotype with a few counts. The gene calls are TRBV29-1 and TRBJ2-5; no reliable D call. Germline V CDR1 and CDR2: SQVTM, ANQGSEA. The CDR3 covers 13 residues. Trimming left V 5 bases short and J 1 base short, with 11 bases between. CDR3 bases: TGCAGCGTTCCTCCGGGTCTCCAAGAGACCCAGTACTTC. This sequence encodes CSVPPGLQETQYF. Looking up the rest from reference TRBV29-1 and TRBJ2-5 gives the full variable domain: SAVISQKPSRDICQRGTSLTIQCQVDSQVTMMFWYRQQPGQSLTLIATANQGSEATYESGFVIDKFPISRPNLTFSTLTVSNMSPEDSSIYLCSVPPGLQETQYFGPGTRLLVL.